This T cell receptor (beta chain) stems from a study of shared clonotypes between healthy human individuals. The germline V gene encodes CDR1 SGHVS and CDR2 FQNEAQ. This CDR3 is 13 amino acids long. V was clipped by 1 base and J by 4 bases, with 5 bases between them. The table came from immunoSEQ multiplex PCR; TCRdb's copy has only in-frame clones and leaves some out. The data hold some 1.4 million clones, with more than 95% observed a single time. Overall study findings and caveats: Researchers found naive subsets generally carried larger estimated richness than memory subsets.

A note on this clone: What it binds is unknown.

The rearrangement links TRBV7-8 to TRBJ1-5; D call uncertain. Sequenced material: naive CD4+ T cells sorted from blood. The subset was: CD45RA+ positively selected. The receptor comes from a man younger than 45 in good health. The CDR3 region is CASSLDWNQPQHF. For the CDR3, the DNA is TGTGCCAGCAGCTTAGACTGGAATCAGCCCCAGCATTTT.